This TCR beta chain emerged from a study of T cells in localized non-small cell lung cancer. The method was immunoSEQ multiplex PCR; TCRdb's version includes in-frame clones alone and lacks a portion of them. The data contain about 1,000 clones, roughly 32% of them singletons. The V end lost 5 bases, the J end lost 5 bases, and 10 bases lay between the germline ends. Germline CDR1 and CDR2: SGHDN and FVKESK. This CDR3 spans 13 amino acids. The clonotype comes from a male donor at least 60 years old with stage II lung adenocarcinoma. The sample here was normal lung tissue next to the tumor, taken before any cancer treatment. The chain couples TRBV14 to TRBJ2-1, with a possible D match to TRBD1 (5 bases). As DNA, the CDR3 is TGTGCCAGCAGCTGGGGCCACCACAATGAGCAGTTCTTC. It codes for CASSWGHHNEQFF.